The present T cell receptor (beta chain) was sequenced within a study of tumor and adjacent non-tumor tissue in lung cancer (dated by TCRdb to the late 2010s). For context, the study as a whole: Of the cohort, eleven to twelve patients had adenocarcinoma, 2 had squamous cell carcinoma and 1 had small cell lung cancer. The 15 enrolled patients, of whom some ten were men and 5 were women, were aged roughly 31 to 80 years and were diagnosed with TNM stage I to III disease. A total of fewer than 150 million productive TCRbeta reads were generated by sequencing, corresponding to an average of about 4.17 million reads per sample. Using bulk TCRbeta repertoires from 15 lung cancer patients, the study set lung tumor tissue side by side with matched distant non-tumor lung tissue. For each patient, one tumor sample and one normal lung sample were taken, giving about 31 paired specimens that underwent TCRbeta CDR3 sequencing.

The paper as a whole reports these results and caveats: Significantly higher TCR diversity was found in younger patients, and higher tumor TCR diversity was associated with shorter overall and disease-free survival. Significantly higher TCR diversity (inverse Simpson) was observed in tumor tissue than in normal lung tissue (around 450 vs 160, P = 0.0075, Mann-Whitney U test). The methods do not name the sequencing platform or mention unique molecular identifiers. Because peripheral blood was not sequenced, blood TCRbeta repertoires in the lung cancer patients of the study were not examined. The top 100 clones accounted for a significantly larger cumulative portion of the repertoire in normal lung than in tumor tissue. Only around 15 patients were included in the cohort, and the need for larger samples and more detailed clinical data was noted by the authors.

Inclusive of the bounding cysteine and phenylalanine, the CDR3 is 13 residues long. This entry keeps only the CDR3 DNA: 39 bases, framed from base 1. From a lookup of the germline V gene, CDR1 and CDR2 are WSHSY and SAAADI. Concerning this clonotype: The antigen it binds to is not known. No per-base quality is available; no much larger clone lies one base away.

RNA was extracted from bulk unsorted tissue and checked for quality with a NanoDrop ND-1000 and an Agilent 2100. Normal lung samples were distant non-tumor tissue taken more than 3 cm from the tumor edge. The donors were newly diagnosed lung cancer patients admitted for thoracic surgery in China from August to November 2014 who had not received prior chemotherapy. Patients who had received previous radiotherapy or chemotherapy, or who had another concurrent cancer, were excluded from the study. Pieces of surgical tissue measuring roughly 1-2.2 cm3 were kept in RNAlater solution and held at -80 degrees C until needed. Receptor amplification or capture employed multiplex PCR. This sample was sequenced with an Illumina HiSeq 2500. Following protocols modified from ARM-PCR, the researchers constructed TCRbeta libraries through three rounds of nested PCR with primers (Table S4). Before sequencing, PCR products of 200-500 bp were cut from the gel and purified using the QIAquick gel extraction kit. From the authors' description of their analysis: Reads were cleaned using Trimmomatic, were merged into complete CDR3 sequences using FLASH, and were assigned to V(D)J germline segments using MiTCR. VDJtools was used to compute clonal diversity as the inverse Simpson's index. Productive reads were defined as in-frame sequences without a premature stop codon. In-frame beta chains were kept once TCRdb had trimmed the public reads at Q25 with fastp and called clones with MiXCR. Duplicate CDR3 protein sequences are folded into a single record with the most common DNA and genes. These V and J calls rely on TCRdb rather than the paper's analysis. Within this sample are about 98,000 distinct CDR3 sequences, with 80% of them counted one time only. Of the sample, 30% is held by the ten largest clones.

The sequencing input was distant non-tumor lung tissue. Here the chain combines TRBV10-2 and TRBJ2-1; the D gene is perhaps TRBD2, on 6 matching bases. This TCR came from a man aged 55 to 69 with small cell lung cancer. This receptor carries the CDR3 CTSSDSRVGEQFF. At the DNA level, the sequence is TGCACTAGCAGTGATTCTAGGGTGGGTGAGCAGTTCTTC.